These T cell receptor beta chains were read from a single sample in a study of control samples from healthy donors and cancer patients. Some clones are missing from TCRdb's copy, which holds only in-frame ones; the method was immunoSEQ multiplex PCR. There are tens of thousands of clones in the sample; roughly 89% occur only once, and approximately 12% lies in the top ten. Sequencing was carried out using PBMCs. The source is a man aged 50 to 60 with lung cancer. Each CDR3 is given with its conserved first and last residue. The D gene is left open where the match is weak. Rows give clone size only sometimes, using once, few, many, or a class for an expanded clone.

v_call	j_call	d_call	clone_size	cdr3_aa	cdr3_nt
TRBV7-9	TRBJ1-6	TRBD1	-	CASSLSGQGRPLHF	TGTGCCAGCAGCTTATCTGGACAGGGTCGTCCCCTCCACTTT
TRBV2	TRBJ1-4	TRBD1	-	CASKPGTANEKLFF	TGTGCCAGCAAACCCGGGACAGCTAATGAAAAACTGTTTTTT
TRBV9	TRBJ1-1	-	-	CASSVDQAPNTEAFF	TGTGCCAGCAGCGTAGATCAGGCGCCGAACACTGAAGCTTTCTTT
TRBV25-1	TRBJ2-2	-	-	CASSEGLSWNTGELFF	TGTGCCAGCAGTGAGGGACTTTCTTGGAACACCGGGGAGCTGTTTTTT
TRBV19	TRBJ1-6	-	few	CASRLTYNSPLHF	TGTGCCAGTAGGCTCACTTATAATTCACCCCTCCACTTT
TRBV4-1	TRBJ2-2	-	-	CASSRRRAPNTGELFF	TGCGCCAGCAGCCGGCGGAGGGCACCGAACACCGGGGAGCTGTTTTTT
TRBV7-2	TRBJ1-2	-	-	CASSPAVSRGYTF	TGTGCCAGCAGCCCCGCGGTCAGTCGAGGCTACACCTTC
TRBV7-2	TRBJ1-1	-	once	CASSLNRRGEAFF	TGTGCCAGCAGCTTAAATCGACGGGGTGAAGCTTTCTTT
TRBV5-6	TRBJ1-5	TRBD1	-	CASSLTGGYNQPQHF	TGTGCCAGCAGCTTGACAGGGGGGTACAATCAGCCCCAGCATTTT
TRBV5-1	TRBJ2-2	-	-	CASRLGLNTGELFF	TGCGCCAGCAGGTTGGGACTTAACACCGGGGAGCTGTTTTTT
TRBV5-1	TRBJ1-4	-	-	CASSPPLGHPEKLFF	TGCGCCAGCAGCCCGCCTTTAGGACACCCCGAAAAACTGTTTTTT
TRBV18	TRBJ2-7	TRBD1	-	CASSGGTGGSYEQYF	TGTGCCAGCTCGGGGGGGACAGGGGGCAGCTACGAGCAGTACTTC
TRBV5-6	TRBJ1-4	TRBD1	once	CASSLQGGGEKLFF	TGTGCCAGCAGCTTACAGGGGGGTGGAGAAAAACTGTTTTTT
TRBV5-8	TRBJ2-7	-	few	CASSLSWGDEQYF	TGTGCCAGCAGCTTGAGTTGGGGGGACGAGCAGTACTTC
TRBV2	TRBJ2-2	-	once	CASKARHYATHLTGELFF	TGTGCCAGCAAGGCGCGGCATTACGCTACCCATTTAACCGGGGAGCTGTTTTTT
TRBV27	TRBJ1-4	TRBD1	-	CASSLITGGGEKLFF	TGTGCCAGCAGTTTAATAACAGGGGGTGGTGAAAAACTGTTTTTT
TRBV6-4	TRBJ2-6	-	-	CASSETGFGANVLTF	TGTGCCAGCAGTGAAACCGGTTTCGGGGCCAACGTCCTGACTTTC
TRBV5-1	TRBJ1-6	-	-	CASSLKEGTPESPLHF	TGCGCCAGCAGCTTGAAGGAAGGGACCCCGGAATCTCCCCTCCACTTT
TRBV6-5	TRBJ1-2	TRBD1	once	CASSQRQGVNYGYTF	TGTGCCAGCAGCCAAAGACAGGGGGTTAACTATGGCTACACCTTC
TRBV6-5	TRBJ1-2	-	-	CASSYSRRDAGYTF	TGTGCCAGCAGTTACTCGAGGAGGGACGCGGGCTACACCTTC
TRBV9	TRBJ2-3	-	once	CASSVDGTDTQYF	TGTGCCAGCAGCGTAGACGGGACAGATACGCAGTATTTT
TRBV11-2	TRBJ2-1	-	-	CASSLVLGDEQFF	TGTGCCAGCAGCTTAGTATTGGGGGATGAGCAGTTCTTC